The 9 T cell receptor beta chains in this list originate from one sample, sequenced in a study of T cell responses to AZD1222 COVID-19 vaccine. Assay used: immunoSEQ multiplex PCR; TCRdb lists only in-frame clones, some missing. In the table there are about 85,000 clones, about nine tenths of which are singletons. Sequencing used peripheral blood, obtained on day 0 of AZD1222 vaccination. The source of these receptors is an adult in good health.

This clone occurred once. The chain has TRBV29-1 and TRBJ2-2; no reliable D call. V was shortened by 3 bases and J by 6 bases, with 14 bases between the two germline ends. CDR1 and CDR2 (germline): SQVTM, ANQGSEA. This CDR3 has 14 amino acids. The CDR3 is CSVEEAPRPGELFF. The CDR3 nucleotides read TGCAGCGTTGAGGAAGCCCCAAGGCCCGGGGAGCTGTTTTTT.

The chain employs TRBV3-1 (or the pseudogene TRBV3-2) and TRBJ1-2; tentatively, D is TRBD1 (6 bases). V was pared by 4 bases and J by 0 bases, with 12 bases between. In germline, CDR1 is LGHDT, CDR2 YNNKEL (reference sequence). This CDR3 spans 15 amino acids. The CDR3 sequence: CASSLLGGPNYGYTF. CDR3 in DNA: TGTGCCAGCAGCCTCCTGGGGGGGCCTAACTATGGCTACACCTTC.

The J gene is TRBJ1-1, the V gene TRBV18; D is undetermined. The CDR3 length is 14 residues. Looked up from germline, CDR1 is KGHSH and CDR2 is LQKENI. V was cut by 3 bases and J by 1 base, with 9 bases left in between. For the CDR3, the DNA is TGTGCCAGCTCACCCTCACCAGGGAACACTGAAGCTTTCTTT. Translating it yields CASSPSPGNTEAFF.

The gene calls are TRBV19 and TRBJ1-6, with TRBD1 matching over 7 bases. The length of the CDR3 is 15 residues. With V trimmed by 6 bases and J by 7 bases, 9 bases remained unmatched. Germline CDR1 and CDR2: LNHDA and SQIVND (reference sequence). The CDR3 DNA follows: TGTGCCAGTAGGACAGGGCTTTTTCCGAATTCACCCCTCCACTTT. It yields the protein CASRTGLFPNSPLHF.

This clone turned up a few times. One end of the junction varies from germline; a read error may be responsible. The V gene is TRBV12-3 or TRBV12-4, the J gene TRBJ1-1, with a possible D match to TRBD1 (6 bases). The length of the CDR3 is 13 residues. The CDR3 sequence is CASRLGGNTEAFF. DNA of the CDR3: TGTGCCAGCAGGTTAGGGGGGAACACTGAAGCTTTCTTT.

The rearrangement joins TRBV6-1 to TRBJ2-1, with TRBD2 matching 8 bases. CDR3 length: 17 amino acids. V lost 2 bases, J lost 4 bases, and 10 bases stayed unmatched. Germline V gene data show CDR1 as MNHNS and CDR2 as SASEGT. The CDR3 protein is CASSEIIRLAPYNEQFF. In DNA, the CDR3 is TGTGCCAGCAGTGAAATAATAAGACTAGCGCCATACAATGAGCAGTTCTTC.

V gene TRBV29-1 combines with J gene TRBJ2-7; 9 positions match TRBD1. The CDR3 runs 14 residues. The germline gives CDR1 SQVTM, CDR2 ANQGSEA. The ends lost 6 bases at V and 6 bases at J; junction bases unmatched: 12. The CDR3 DNA reads TGCAGCGTGGTGCCACCGGGACAGGGATCCGAGCAGTACTTC. Protein sequence: CSVVPPGQGSEQYF.

Here the CDR3 reads CASSYRPGVNGYTF. As DNA, the CDR3 is TGTGCCAGCAGTTACCGACCCGGGGTCAATGGCTACACCTTC. J is TRBJ1-2 and V is TRBV6-5; D unresolved. The V gene's germline CDR1 is MNHEY and CDR2 SVGAGI. There are 14 residues in the CDR3. Trimming removed 2 bases at V and 6 bases at J, with 13 bases between.

The V gene is TRBV19, the J gene TRBJ2-7; tentatively, D is TRBD1 (6 bases). Germline V gives CDR1 LNHDA, CDR2 SQIVND (reference sequence). This CDR3 has 12 residues. Deletions cut 8 bases from V and 7 bases from J, with 15 bases between. CDR3 nucleotide sequence: TGTGCCAGTGGTCCGGGCAGGGGAGAGCAGTACTTC. This codes for CASGPGRGEQYF.